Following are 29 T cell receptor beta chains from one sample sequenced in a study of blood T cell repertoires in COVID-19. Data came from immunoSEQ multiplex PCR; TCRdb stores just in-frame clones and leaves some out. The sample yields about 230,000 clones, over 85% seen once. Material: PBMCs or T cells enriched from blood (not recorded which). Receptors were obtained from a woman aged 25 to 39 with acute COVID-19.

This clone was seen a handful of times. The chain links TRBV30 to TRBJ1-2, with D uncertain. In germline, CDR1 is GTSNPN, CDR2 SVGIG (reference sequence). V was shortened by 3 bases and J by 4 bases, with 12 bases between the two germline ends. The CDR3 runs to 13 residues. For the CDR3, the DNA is TGTGCCTGGAGACGGCGGCTACTCTATGGCTACACCTTC. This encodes CAWRRRLLYGYTF.

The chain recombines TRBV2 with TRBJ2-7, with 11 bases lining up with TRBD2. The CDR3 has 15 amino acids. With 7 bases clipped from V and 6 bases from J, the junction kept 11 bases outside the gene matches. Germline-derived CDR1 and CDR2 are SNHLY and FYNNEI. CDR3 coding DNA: TGTGCCAGCAATTCCTTAGCGGGGGGGCTGAGCGAGCAGTACTTC. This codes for CASNSLAGGLSEQYF.

CDR3 protein: CASSAGTAISPLHF. Written as DNA, the CDR3 is TGTGCCAGCAGCGCCGGGACAGCTATTTCACCCCTCCACTTT. The chain links TRBV9 to TRBJ1-6; TRBD1 matches 7 bases. J gave up 9 bases and V 3 bases, and 6 bases lay outside the gene matches. This CDR3 has 14 amino acids. Germline V gene data show CDR1 as SGDLS and CDR2 as YYNGEE.

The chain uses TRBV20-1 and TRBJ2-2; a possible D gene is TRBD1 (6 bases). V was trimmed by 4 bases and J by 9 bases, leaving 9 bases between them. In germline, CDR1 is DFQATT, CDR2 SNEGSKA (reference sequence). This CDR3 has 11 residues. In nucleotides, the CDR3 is TGCAGTGCTATCAGGGGCCGGGAGCTGTTTTTT. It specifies CSAIRGRELFF.

In DNA, the CDR3 is TGTGCCAGCAGCGCCCAACAGGGTCCGTACGAGCAGTACTTC. Protein sequence: CASSAQQGPYEQYF. J is TRBJ2-7 and V is TRBV7-9; D is perhaps TRBD1 (6 bases). From germline, CDR1 is SEHNR and CDR2 FQNEAQ (reference sequence). The CDR3 is made up of 14 amino acids. V lost 5 bases, J lost 4 bases, and 15 bases lay in between.

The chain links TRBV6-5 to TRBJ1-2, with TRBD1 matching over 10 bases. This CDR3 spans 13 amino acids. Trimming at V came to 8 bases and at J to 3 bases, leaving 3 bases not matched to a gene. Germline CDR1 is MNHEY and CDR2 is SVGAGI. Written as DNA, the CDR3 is TGTGCCAGCTCTGGACAGGGGGACTATGGCTACACCTTC. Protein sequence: CASSGQGDYGYTF.

The CDR3 nucleotides read TGCAGCGTTGCTCGACAGGGGGCCGATGGCTACACCTTC. Residues: CSVARQGADGYTF. The chain couples TRBV29-1 to TRBJ1-2; TRBD1 matches at 10 bases. V dropped 4 bases and J dropped 6; count of bases not matched to a gene: 5. The CDR3 loop spans 13 amino acids. Germline CDR1 SQVTM, CDR2 ANQGSEA. Supplemented by reference TRBV29-1 and TRBJ1-2, the full variable domain reads SAVISQKPSRDICQRGTSLTIQCQVDSQVTMMFWYRQQPGQSLTLIATANQGSEATYESGFVIDKFPISRPNLTFSTLTVSNMSPEDSSIYLCSVARQGADGYTFGSGTRLTVV.

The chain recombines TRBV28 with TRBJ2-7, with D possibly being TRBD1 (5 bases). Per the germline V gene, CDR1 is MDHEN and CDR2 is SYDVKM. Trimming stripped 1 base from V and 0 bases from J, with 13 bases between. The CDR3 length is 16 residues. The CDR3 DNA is TGTGCCAGCAGTTTATTTACGCCTGACAGCTCCTACGAGCAGTACTTC. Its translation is CASSLFTPDSSYEQYF.

CDR3 DNA sequence: TGTGCCAGCAGCTTACAGGGGGATGAAGCTTTCTTT. This translates into CASSLQGDEAFF. This sequence joins TRBV7-9 and TRBJ1-1; 7 bases fit TRBD1. Germline values: CDR1 SEHNR, CDR2 FQNEAQ (reference sequence). The trim removed 2 bases at V and 7 bases at J, leaving 1 base unmatched. There are 12 residues in the CDR3.

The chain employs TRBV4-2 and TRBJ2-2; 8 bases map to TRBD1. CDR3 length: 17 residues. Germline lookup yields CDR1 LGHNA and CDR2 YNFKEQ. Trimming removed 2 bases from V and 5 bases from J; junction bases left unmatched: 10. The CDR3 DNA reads TGTGCCAGCAGCCAAAGGCAGGGGGCATCAATAACCGGGGAGCTGTTTTTT. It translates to CASSQRQGASITGELFF.

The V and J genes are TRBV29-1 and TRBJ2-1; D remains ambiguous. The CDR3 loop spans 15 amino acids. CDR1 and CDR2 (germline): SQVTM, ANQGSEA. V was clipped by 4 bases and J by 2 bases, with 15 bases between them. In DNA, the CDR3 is TGCAGCGTTGCTAAGGCGGCACCAACCTACAATGAGCAGTTCTTC. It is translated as CSVAKAAPTYNEQFF.

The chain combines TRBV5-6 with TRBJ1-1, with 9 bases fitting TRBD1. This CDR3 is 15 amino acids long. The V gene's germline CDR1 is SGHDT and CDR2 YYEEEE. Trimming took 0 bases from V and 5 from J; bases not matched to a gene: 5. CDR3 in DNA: TGTGCCAGCAGCTTGGAACAGGGGGCGCATACTGAAGCTTTCTTT. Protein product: CASSLEQGAHTEAFF.

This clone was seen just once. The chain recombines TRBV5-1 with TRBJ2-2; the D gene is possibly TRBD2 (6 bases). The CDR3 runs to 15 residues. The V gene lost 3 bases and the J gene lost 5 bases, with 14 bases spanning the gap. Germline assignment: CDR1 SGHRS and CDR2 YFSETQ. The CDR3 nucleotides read TGCGCCAGCAGCTACCTCGGAGGGGTAACCGGGGAGCTGTTTTTT. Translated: CASSYLGGVTGELFF.

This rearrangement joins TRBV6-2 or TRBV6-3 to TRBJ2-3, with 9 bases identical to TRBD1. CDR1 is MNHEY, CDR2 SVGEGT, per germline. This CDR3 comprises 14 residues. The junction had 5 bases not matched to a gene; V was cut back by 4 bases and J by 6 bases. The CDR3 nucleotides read TGTGCCAGCAGTTCACGGACAGGGGTCGATACGCAGTATTTT. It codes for CASSSRTGVDTQYF.

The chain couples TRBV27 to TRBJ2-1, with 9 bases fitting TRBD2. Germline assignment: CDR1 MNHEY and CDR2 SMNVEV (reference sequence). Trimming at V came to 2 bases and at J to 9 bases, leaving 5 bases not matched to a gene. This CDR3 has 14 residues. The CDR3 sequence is CASSLRSGGREQFF. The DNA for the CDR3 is TGTGCCAGCAGTTTACGTAGCGGGGGCCGTGAGCAGTTCTTC.

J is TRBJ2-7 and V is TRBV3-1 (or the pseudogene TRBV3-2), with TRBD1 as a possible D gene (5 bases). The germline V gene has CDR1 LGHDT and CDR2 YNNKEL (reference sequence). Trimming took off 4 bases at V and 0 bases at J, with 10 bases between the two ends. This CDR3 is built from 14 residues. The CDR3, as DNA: TGTGCCAGCAGCCCGGACACTTACTCCTACGAGCAGTACTTC. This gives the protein CASSPDTYSYEQYF.

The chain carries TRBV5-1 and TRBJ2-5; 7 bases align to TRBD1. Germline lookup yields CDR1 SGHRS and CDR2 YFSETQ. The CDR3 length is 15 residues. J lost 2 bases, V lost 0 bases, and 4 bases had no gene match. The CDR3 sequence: CASSLEGGWQETQYF. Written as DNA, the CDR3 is TGCGCCAGCAGCTTGGAAGGGGGCTGGCAAGAGACCCAGTACTTC.

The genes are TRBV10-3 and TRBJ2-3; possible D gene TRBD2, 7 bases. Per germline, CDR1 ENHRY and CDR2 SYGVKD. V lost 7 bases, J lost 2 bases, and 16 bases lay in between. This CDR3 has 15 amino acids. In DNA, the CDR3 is TGTGCCATCACCGGGGGGCAGTCTCCCACAGATACGCAGTATTTT. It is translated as CAITGGQSPTDTQYF.

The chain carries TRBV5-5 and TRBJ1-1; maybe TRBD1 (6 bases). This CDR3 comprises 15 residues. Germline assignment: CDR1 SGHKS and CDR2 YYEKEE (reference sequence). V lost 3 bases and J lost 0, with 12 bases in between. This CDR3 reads CASSSIQGMNTEAFF. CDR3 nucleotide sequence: TGTGCCAGCAGCTCAATACAGGGTATGAACACTGAAGCTTTCTTT.

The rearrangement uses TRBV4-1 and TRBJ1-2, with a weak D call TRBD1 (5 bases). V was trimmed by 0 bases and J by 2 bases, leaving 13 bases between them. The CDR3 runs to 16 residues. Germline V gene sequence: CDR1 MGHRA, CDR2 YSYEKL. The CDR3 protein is CASSQDRGRVNYGYTF. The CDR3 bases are TGCGCCAGCAGCCAAGATAGGGGCAGGGTAAACTATGGCTACACCTTC.

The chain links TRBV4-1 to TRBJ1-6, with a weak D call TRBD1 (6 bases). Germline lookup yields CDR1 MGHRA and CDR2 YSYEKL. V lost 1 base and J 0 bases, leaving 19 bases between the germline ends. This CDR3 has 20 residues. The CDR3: CASSQVDSPGVSSYNSPLHF. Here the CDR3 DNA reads TGCGCCAGCAGCCAAGTGGATTCTCCAGGGGTCAGCTCCTATAATTCACCCCTCCACTTT.

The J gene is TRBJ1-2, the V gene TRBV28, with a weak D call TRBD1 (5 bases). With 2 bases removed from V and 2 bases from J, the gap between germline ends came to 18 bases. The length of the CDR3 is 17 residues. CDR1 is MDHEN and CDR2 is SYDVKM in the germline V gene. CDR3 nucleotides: TGTGCCAGCAGTTTAGGGTTAGGGGACTTCCTAAACTATGGCTACACCTTC. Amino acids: CASSLGLGDFLNYGYTF.

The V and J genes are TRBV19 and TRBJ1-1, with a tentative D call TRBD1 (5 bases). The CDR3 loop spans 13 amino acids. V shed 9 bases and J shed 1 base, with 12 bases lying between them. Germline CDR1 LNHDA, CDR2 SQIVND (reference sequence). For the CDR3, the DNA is TGTGCCAGCATAGGGGATCCGAACACTGAAGCTTTCTTT. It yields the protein CASIGDPNTEAFF. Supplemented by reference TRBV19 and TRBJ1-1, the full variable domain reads DGGITQSPKYLFRKEGQNVTLSCEQNLNHDAMYWYRQDPGQGLRLIYYSQIVNDFQKGDIAEGYSVSREKKESFPLTVTSAQKNPTAFYLCASIGDPNTEAFFGQGTRLTVV.

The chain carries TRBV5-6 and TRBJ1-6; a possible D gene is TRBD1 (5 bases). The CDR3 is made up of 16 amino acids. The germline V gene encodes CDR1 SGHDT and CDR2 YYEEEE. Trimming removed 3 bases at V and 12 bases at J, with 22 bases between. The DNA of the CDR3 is TGTGCCAGCAGCTGGAGGGCGGGACTCCCTCTAGGACCCCTCCACTTT. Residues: CASSWRAGLPLGPLHF.

CDR3 in DNA: TGCGCCAGCAGCCCGGGACAGGGGAGGGCCACTGAAGCTTTCTTT. It specifies CASSPGQGRATEAFF. The V gene is TRBV10-2, the J gene TRBJ1-1; 10 nucleotides line up with TRBD1. After removal of 6 bases from V and 4 bases from J, the junction contained 8 bases not matched to a gene. The CDR3 runs to 15 residues. Germline V CDR1 and CDR2: WSHSY, SAAADI.

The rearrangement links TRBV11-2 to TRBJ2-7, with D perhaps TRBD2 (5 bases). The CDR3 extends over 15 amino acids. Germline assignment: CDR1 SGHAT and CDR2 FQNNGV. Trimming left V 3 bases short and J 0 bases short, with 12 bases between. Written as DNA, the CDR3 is TGTGCCAGCAGCTTTCCGGGATTCTCCTCCTACGAGCAGTACTTC. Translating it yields CASSFPGFSSYEQYF.

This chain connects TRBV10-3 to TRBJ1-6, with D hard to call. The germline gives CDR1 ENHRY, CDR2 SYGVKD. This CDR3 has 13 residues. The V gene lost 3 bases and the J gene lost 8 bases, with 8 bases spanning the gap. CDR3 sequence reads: CAISEALDSPLHF. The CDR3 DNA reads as TGTGCCATCAGTGAAGCGCTGGATTCACCCCTCCACTTT.

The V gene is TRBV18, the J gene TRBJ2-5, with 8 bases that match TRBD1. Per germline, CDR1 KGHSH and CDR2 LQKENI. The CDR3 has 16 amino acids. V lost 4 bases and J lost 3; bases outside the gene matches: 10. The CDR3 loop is CASSQTRGRVEETQYF. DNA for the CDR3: TGTGCCAGCTCACAAACCAGGGGGCGCGTCGAAGAGACCCAGTACTTC.

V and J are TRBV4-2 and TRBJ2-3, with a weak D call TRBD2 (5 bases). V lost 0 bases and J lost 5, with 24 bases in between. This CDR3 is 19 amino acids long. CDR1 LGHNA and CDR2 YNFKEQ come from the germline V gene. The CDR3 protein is CASSQDNSGPRAAGDTQYF. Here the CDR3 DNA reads TGTGCCAGCAGCCAAGATAATTCCGGGCCGAGGGCGGCGGGAGATACGCAGTATTTT.